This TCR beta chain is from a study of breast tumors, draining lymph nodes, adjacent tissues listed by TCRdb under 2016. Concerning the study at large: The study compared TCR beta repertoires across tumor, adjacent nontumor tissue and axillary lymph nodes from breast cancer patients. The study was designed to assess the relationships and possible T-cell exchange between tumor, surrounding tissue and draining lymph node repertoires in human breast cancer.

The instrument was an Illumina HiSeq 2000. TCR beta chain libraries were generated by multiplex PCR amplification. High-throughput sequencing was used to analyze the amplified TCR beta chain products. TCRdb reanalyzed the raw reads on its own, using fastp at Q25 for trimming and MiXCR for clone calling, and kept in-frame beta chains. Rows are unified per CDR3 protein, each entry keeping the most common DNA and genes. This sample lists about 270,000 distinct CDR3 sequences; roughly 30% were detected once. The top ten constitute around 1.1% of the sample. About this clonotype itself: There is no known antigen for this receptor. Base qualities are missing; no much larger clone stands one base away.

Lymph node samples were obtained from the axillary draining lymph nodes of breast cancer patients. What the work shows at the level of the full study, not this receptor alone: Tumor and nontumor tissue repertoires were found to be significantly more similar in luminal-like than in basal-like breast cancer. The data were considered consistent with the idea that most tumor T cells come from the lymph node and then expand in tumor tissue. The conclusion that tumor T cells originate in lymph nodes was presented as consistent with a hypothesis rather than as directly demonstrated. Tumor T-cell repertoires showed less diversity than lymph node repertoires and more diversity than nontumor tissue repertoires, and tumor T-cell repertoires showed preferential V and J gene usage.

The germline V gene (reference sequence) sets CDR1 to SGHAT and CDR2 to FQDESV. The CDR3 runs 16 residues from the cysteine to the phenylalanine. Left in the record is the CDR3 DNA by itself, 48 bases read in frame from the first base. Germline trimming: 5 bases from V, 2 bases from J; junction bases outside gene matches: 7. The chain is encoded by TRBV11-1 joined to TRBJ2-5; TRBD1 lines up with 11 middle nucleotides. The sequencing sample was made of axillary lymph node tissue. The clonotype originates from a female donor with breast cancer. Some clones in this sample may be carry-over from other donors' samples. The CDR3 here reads CASSQDRGPGQETQYF. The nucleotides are TGTGCCAGCAGCCAGGACAGGGGGCCAGGGCAAGAGACCCAGTACTTC.